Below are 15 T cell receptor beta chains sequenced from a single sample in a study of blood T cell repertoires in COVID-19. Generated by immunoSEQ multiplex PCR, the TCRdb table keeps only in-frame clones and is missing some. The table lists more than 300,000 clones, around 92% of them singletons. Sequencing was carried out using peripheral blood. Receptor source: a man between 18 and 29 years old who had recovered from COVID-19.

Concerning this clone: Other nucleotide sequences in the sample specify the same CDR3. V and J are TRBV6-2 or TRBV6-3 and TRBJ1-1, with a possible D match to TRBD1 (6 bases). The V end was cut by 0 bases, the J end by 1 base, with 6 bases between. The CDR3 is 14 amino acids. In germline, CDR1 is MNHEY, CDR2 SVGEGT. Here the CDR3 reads CASSYSTGNTEAFF. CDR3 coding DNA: TGTGCCAGCAGTTACTCGACAGGGAACACTGAAGCTTTCTTT.

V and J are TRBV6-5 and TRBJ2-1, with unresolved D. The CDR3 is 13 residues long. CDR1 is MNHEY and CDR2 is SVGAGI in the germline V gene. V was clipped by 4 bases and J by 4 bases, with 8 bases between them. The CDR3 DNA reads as TGTGCCAGCAGTTGGGCAGCTTACAATGAGCAGTTCTTC. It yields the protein CASSWAAYNEQFF.

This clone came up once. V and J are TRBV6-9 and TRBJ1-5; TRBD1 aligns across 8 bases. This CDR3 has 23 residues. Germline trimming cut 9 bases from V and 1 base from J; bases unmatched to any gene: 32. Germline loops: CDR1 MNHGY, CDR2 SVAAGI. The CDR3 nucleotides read TGTGCCAGTGAACCCGATGTCGCACCTTTCAAACAGGGACAGGAACAGAGCAATCAGCCCCAGCATTTT. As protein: CASEPDVAPFKQGQEQSNQPQHF.

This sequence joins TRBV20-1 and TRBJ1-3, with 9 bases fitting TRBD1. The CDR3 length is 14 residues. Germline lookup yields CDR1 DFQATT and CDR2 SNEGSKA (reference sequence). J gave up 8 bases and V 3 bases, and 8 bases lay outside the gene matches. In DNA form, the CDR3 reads TGCAGTGCTAGTGTGGGACAGGGAGGATACACCATATATTTT. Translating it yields CSASVGQGGYTIYF.

CDR3 region: CASRLLSGTGGSGANVLTF. CDR3 in DNA: TGCGCCAGCAGATTGCTTTCCGGGACAGGGGGGTCTGGGGCCAACGTCCTGACTTTC. The chain is built from TRBV5-1 and TRBJ2-6, with TRBD1 matching 11 bases. This CDR3 is 19 amino acids long. Germline CDR1 SGHRS, CDR2 YFSETQ. The V and J ends lost 5 bases and 1 base, in that order; junction bases with no gene match: 11.

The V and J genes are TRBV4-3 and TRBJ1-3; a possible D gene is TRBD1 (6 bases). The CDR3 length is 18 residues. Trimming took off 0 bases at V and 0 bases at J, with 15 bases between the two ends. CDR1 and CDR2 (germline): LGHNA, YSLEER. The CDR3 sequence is CASSQDPGGPYSGNTIYF. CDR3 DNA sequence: TGCGCCAGCAGCCAAGATCCCGGGGGGCCTTACTCTGGAAACACCATATATTTT.

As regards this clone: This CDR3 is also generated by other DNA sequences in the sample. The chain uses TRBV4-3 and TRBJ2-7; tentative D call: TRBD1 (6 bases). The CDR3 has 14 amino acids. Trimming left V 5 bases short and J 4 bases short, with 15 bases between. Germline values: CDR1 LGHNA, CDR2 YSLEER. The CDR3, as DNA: TGCGCCAGCAGCAAAGGGCAGGGGCGGTACGAGCAGTACTTC. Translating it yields CASSKGQGRYEQYF.

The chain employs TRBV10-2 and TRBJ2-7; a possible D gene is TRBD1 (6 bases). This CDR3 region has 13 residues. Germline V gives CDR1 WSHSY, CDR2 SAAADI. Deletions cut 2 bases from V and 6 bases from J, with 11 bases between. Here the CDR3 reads CASSEAPGVEQYF. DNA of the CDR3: TGCGCCAGCAGTGAGGCGCCAGGGGTCGAGCAGTACTTC.

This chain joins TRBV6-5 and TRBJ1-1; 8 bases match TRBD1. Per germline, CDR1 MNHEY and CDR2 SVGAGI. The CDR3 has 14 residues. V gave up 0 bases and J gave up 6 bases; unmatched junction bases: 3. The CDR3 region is CASSYSDRAAEAFF. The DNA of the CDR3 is TGTGCCAGCAGTTACTCGGACAGGGCCGCTGAAGCTTTCTTT.

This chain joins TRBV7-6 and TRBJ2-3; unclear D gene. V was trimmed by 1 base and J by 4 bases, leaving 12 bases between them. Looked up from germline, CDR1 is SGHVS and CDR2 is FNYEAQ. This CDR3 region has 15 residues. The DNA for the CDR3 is TGTGCCAGCAGCTTAGGAGTCAAGGAGTCAGATACGCAGTATTTT. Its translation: CASSLGVKESDTQYF. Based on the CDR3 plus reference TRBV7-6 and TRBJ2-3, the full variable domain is GAGVSQSPRYKVTKRGQDVALRCDPISGHVSLYWYRQALGQGPEFLTYFNYEAQQDKSGLPNDRFSAERPEGSISTLTIQRTEQRDSAMYRCASSLGVKESDTQYFGPGTRLTVL.

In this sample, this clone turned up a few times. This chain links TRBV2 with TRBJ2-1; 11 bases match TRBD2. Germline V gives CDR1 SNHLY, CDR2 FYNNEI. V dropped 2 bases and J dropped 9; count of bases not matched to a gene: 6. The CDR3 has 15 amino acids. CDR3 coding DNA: TGTGCCAGCAGTGAAAGAACTAGCGGGGGAGGTGAGCAGTTCTTC. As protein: CASSERTSGGGEQFF.

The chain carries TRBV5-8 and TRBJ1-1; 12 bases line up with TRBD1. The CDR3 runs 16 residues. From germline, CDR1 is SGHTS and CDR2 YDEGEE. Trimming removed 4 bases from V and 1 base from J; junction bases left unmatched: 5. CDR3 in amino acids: CASSPGQGAWNTEAFF. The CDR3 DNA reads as TGTGCCAGCAGCCCGGGACAGGGGGCATGGAACACTGAAGCTTTCTTT.

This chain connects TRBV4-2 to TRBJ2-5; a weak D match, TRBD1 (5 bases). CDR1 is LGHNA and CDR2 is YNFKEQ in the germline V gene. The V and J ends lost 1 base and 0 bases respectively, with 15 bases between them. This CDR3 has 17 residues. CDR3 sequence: CASSQGEGVGHQETQYF. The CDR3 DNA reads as TGTGCCAGCAGCCAAGGGGAAGGGGTCGGACACCAAGAGACCCAGTACTTC.

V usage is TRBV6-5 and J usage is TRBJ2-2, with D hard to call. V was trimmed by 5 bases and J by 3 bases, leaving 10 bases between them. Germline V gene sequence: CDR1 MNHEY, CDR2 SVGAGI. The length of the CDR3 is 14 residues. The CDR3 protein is CASSPAAYTGELFF. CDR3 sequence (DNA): TGTGCCAGCAGTCCCGCAGCGTACACCGGGGAGCTGTTTTTT.

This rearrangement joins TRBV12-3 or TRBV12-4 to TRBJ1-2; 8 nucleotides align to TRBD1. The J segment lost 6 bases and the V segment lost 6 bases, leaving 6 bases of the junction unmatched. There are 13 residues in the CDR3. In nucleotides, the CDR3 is TGTGCCAGCAGAACGACAGGGGAGGATGGCTACACCTTC. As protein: CASRTTGEDGYTF.